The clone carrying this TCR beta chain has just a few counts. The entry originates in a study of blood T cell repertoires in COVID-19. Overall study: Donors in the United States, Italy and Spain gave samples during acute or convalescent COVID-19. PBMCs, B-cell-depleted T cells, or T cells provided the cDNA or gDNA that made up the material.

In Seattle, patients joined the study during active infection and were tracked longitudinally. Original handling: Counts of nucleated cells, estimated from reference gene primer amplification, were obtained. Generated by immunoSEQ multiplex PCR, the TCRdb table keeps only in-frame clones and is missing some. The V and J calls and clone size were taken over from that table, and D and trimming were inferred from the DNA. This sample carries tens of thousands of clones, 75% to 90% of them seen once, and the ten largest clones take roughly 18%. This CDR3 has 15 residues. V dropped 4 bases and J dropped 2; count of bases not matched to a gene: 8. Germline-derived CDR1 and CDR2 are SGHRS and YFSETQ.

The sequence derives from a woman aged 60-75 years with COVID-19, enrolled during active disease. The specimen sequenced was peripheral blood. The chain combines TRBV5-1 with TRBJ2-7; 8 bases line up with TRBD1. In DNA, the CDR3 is TGCGCCAGCAGCGGGATGACAGGGGTCCCCTACGAGCAGTACTTC. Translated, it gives CASSGMTGVPYEQYF.